Described below is a single T cell receptor (beta chain) sequence and its context. What it binds is not known. The data stem from a study of beta chain features in type 1 diabetes. Study-wide results and limits: Naive, central memory and Treg TCRB repertoires appeared more alike in patients than in healthy donors. Patients with Type 1 diabetes showed moderately but significantly shorter TCRB CDR3s in all four CD4+ subsets.

A single heparinised draw of about 100 mL on average was taken per donor. As every portion of the isolated RNA was reverse transcribed, the sequencing read expressed TCRB transcripts. The data were produced by immunoSEQ multiplex PCR, yet TCRdb's version contains in-frame clones alone and is incomplete. The data hold approximately 50,000 clones, with around 60% observed a single time. Germline-derived CDR1 and CDR2 are SGHAT and FQNNGV. V lost 5 bases, J lost 3 bases, and 2 bases stayed unmatched. This CDR3 is built from 13 residues. The TCR comes from a woman aged 30 to 39 with type 1 diabetes. This chain joins TRBV11-2 and TRBJ1-1; 8 bases map to TRBD1. Sequenced material: stem cell memory CD4+ T cells from blood. The CDR3 bases are TGTGCCAGCAGCATACAGGGGGACACTGAAGCTTTCTTT. This sequence encodes CASSIQGDTEAFF.